This T cell receptor (beta chain) is drawn from a study of T-cell memory formation after mild COVID-19. From 5'RACE with constant-segment primers came TCR alpha and TCR beta cDNA libraries that carried sample barcodes and UMIs. TCRdb reprocessed the 5' RACE reads via MiXCR and lists one record per CDR3 protein. Of hundreds of thousands of distinct CDR3 sequences listed, roughly 15% were seen once; the top ten hold less than 2.5%. Findings of the study overall: Nothing confirmed that second-wave clones peaking on day 37 were specific for SARS-CoV-2.

The CDR3 is made up of 13 amino acids. The germline CDR1 and CDR2 sequences are LNHDA and SQIVND (reference sequence). V was trimmed by 4 bases and J by 6 bases, leaving 10 bases between them. Points on this clonotype: The antigen remains unidentified.

This receptor was taken from an adult woman who had mild COVID-19 (a few samples of this study predate the infection). Cell type and time point are not known. The V gene is TRBV19, the J gene TRBJ2-1; D might be TRBD2 (6 bases). What was sequenced was PBMCs or a T cell subset sorted from them (not recorded which). The CDR3 bases are TGTGCCAGTAGTAGGGACTCGTTCAATGAGCAGTTCTTC. It translates to CASSRDSFNEQFF.